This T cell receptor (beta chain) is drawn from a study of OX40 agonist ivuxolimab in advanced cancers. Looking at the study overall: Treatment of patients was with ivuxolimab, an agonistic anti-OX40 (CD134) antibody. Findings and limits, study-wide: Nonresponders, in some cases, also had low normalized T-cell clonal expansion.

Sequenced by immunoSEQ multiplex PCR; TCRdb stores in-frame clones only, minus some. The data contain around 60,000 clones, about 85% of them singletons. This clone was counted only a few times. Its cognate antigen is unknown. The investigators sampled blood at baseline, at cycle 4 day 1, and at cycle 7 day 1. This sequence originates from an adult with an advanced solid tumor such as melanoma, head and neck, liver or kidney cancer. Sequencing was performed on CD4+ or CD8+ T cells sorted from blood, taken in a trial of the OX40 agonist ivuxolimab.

The CDR3 region is CASSLRTGGPYNEQFF. Here the CDR3 DNA reads TGCGCCAGCAGCCTTAGGACAGGGGGACCCTACAATGAGCAGTTCTTC. This chain connects TRBV5-1 to TRBJ2-1, with 10 bases fitting TRBD1. Germline values: CDR1 SGHRS, CDR2 YFSETQ. The CDR3 consists of 16 residues. Germline trimming cut 4 bases from V and 2 bases from J; bases unmatched to any gene: 6.